This TCR beta chain was obtained from a study of vaccination effects on CD4 cells after COVID-19. ViraFEST expansion of antigen-specific CD4+ T cells with viral peptide pools preceded sequencing. Isolating CD4+ T cells followed about 10 days of culture. Each participant was administered two doses of either the BNT162b2 or the mRNA-1273 vaccine. The study found no prior SARS-CoV-2 infection in the vaccine recipients, who tested negative for nucleocapsid antibodies. After approximately 2 million PBMC were placed in each well, they were cultured with around 10 IU/ml IL-2 and around 10 ug/ml peptides. On day 3 and again on day 7, half the medium was replaced with IL-2 medium. The CDR3 covers 12 residues. V was cut by 6 bases and J by 1 base, with 6 bases left in between. Germline V gene sequence: CDR1 MNHEY, CDR2 SMNVEV (reference sequence). Whole-study findings and limits: Among infection- and vaccine-induced clones, marked clonal contraction occurred late after vaccination.

This clone came up a few times. Its antigen is undetermined. Using immunoSEQ multiplex PCR, the repertoire was profiled, and TCRdb retains in-frame clones only, with some absent. In the table there are some 30,000 clones, approximately 64% of which are singletons. The chain combines TRBV27 with TRBJ1-1, with D hard to call. This TCR was sampled from a human donor who received a COVID-19 vaccine. Sequences were derived from CD4+ T cells from PBMCs cultured with SARS-CoV-2 spike peptides, sampled after COVID-19 vaccination. CDR3 region: CASRWGNTEAFF. CDR3 sequence (DNA): TGTGCCAGCAGATGGGGGAACACTGAAGCTTTCTTT.